The next 16 T cell receptor beta chains were all read from a single sample in a study of spatial heterogeneity in lung cancer. TCRdb re-called the 5' RACE reads with MiXCR, one entry per CDR3 protein. In the table there are some 110,000 distinct CDR3 sequences, 12% of which are singletons. Time point denoted: blood at routine non-recurrence follow-up after resection. Without sorting, whole RNA was sequenced from tumor, nontumor lung or frozen PBMC. The input for sequencing was PBMCs, taken at follow-up. The receptors were sampled from a male donor with early-stage non-small cell lung cancer.

V is TRBV12-3 or TRBV12-4 and J is TRBJ1-1, with 8 bases fitting TRBD1. The CDR3 runs 16 residues. V was clipped by 6 bases and J by 0 bases; unmatched bases: 9. CDR3 in amino acids: CASRWTGRSMNTEAFF. In nucleotides, the CDR3 is TGTGCCAGCAGGTGGACAGGGAGGAGTATGAACACTGAAGCTTTCTTT.

V and J are TRBV7-9 and TRBJ2-3; 8 bases are a match to TRBD2. CDR3 size: 16 residues. Germline lookup yields CDR1 SEHNR and CDR2 FQNEAQ (reference sequence). After removal of 3 bases from V and 2 bases from J, the junction contained 7 bases not matched to a gene. In DNA, the CDR3 is TGTGCCAGCAGCTTTATGAGCGGGGGACTCACAGATACGCAGTATTTT. Translated: CASSFMSGGLTDTQYF. Supplemented by reference TRBV7-9 and TRBJ2-3, the full variable domain reads DTGVSQNPRHKITKRGQNVTFRCDPISEHNRLYWYRQTLGQGPEFLTYFQNEAQLEKSRLLSDRFSAERPKGSFSTLEIQRTEQGDSAMYLCASSFMSGGLTDTQYFGPGTRLTVL.

In this sample, this clonotype turned up a few times. The rearrangement links TRBV5-1 to TRBJ2-5; perhaps TRBD2 as D (5 bases). The CDR3 covers 15 residues. The V and J ends lost 3 bases and 5 bases respectively, with 17 bases between them. CDR1 SGHRS and CDR2 YFSETQ come from the germline V gene. CDR3 coding DNA: TGCGCCAGCAGCTCCGGGGTTGGTCCACGGGAGACCCAGTACTTC. Protein sequence: CASSSGVGPRETQYF.

The chain has TRBV20-1 and TRBJ2-3, with 11 bases that match TRBD2. The length of the CDR3 is 17 residues. J gave up 3 bases and V 3 bases, and 11 bases lay outside the gene matches. Per the germline V gene, CDR1 is DFQATT and CDR2 is SNEGSKA (reference sequence). This CDR3 reads CSARPPLAGEKTDTQYF. The CDR3 DNA reads TGCAGTGCTAGGCCCCCACTAGCGGGGGAAAAGACAGATACGCAGTATTTT.

This clonotype has a handful of counts. The chain carries TRBV10-2 and TRBJ1-1; D unclear. V gave up 7 bases and J gave up 1 base, with 13 bases separating them. In germline, CDR1 is WSHSY, CDR2 SAAADI. This CDR3 comprises 14 residues. The CDR3 DNA follows: TGCGCCAGCACAAGTATAGAGGGGAACACTGAAGCTTTCTTT. It codes for CASTSIEGNTEAFF.

This clonotype was picked up a small number of times. V and J are TRBV11-1 and TRBJ2-5; tentative D call: TRBD2 (5 bases). Trimming cost V 5 bases and J 2 bases, with 18 bases left between them. This CDR3 comprises 16 residues. Germline CDR1 and CDR2: SGHAT and FQDESV (reference sequence). The CDR3 region is CASSPRAAMRQETQYF. The CDR3 DNA sequence: TGTGCCAGCAGCCCCCGAGCGGCAATGAGGCAAGAGACCCAGTACTTC.

The rearrangement links TRBV20-1 to TRBJ1-1; D remains unclear. This CDR3 comprises 14 residues. Germline-derived CDR1 and CDR2 are DFQATT and SNEGSKA (reference sequence). V was cut by 6 bases and J by 1 base, with 15 bases left in between. This CDR3 reads CSAVEGGPNTEAFF. DNA for the CDR3: TGCAGTGCGGTAGAGGGCGGGCCGAACACTGAAGCTTTCTTT.

V and J are TRBV11-3 and TRBJ1-2; the match to TRBD1 covers 8 bases. Germline lookup yields CDR1 SGHNT and CDR2 YENEEA. The CDR3 loop spans 13 amino acids. After removal of 5 bases from V and 4 bases from J, the junction contained 3 bases not matched to a gene. This CDR3 reads CASSADRAYGYTF. CDR3 DNA sequence: TGTGCCAGCAGCGCGGACAGGGCCTATGGCTACACCTTC.

This clonotype was picked up a small number of times. This chain uses TRBV12-3 or TRBV12-4 with TRBJ1-5; D gene ambiguous. V shed 4 bases and J shed 4 bases, with 11 bases lying between them. The CDR3 spans 14 residues. CDR3 DNA sequence: TGTGCCAGCAGTTCAATTGGAGGGAATCAGCCCCAGCATTTT. This gives the protein CASSSIGGNQPQHF.

V usage is TRBV23-1 and J usage is TRBJ1-5, with TRBD1 identical over 8 bases. TRBV23-1 is known as an ORF, though its function is uncertain. The CDR3 consists of 16 residues. The trim removed 6 bases at V and 1 base at J, leaving 8 bases unmatched. This chain's CDR3 is CASRGTGRGSNQPQHF. The CDR3 DNA sequence: TGCGCCAGCAGGGGGACAGGCAGGGGCAGCAATCAGCCCCAGCATTTT.

The V call is TRBV5-1, the J call TRBJ1-1; D call uncertain. Germline loops: CDR1 SGHRS, CDR2 YFSETQ. Trimming took 4 bases from V and 1 from J, leaving 8 bases between them. CDR3 length: 13 residues. The CDR3, as DNA: TGCGCCAGCAGCAGTCAGCCGAACACTGAAGCTTTCTTT. Amino acid sequence: CASSSQPNTEAFF.

The chain has TRBV20-1 and TRBJ2-3; TRBD2 matches 8 bases. The germline V gene encodes CDR1 DFQATT and CDR2 SNEGSKA (reference sequence). Trimming cost V 3 bases and J 4 bases; bases outside gene matches: 3. This CDR3 comprises 13 residues. CDR3 sequence reads: CSARGLVPDTQYF. The DNA for the CDR3 is TGCAGTGCTAGGGGACTAGTTCCAGATACGCAGTATTTT.

The J gene is TRBJ2-5, the V gene TRBV4-1; perhaps TRBD2 as D (5 bases). The CDR3 spans 15 residues. Trimming stripped 0 bases from V and 7 bases from J, with 15 bases between. The germline gives CDR1 MGHRA, CDR2 YSYEKL. The chain's CDR3 is CASSQDSHSAGTQYF. DNA of the CDR3: TGCGCCAGCAGCCAAGATTCTCACTCGGCGGGGACCCAGTACTTC.

The CDR3 region has the DNA TGTGCCAGCAGCAAGGACAGGGATATCGTAAACACCATATATTTT. It yields the protein CASSKDRDIVNTIYF. The V and J genes are TRBV7-2 and TRBJ1-3; 8 bases are a match to TRBD1. CDR3 size: 15 residues. V was clipped by 5 bases and J by 6 bases; unmatched bases: 9. Germline lookup yields CDR1 SGHTA and CDR2 FQGNSA.

This clonotype was detected many times. This chain joins TRBV29-1 and TRBJ1-2; D unclear. The germline V gene encodes CDR1 SQVTM and CDR2 ANQGSEA. This CDR3 has 12 amino acids. Trimming took off 4 bases at V and 4 bases at J, with 10 bases between the two ends. The CDR3 DNA is TGCAGCGTTGTTAGCAGGAGCTATGGCTACACCTTC. Translating gives CSVVSRSYGYTF.

The rearrangement uses TRBV7-2 and TRBJ2-3; TRBD1 agrees at 7 bases. V shed 1 base and J 3 bases; nucleotides not matched to a gene: 7. This CDR3 is built from 16 residues. Germline CDR1 reads SGHTA; CDR2 reads FQGNSA. CDR3 DNA: TGTGCCAGCAGCTTAGGTGGGACAGTTAAAACAGATACGCAGTATTTT. This encodes CASSLGGTVKTDTQYF.